The clone carrying this TCR beta chain has more than one count but fewer than ten. Its antigen remains unknown. These data originate in a study of cytomegalovirus exposure and HLA in healthy donors. Overall study context: HLA-typed donors were the source of some 80 million unique TCRs, which an early data release held.

Study-level findings and limits: Evidence from a later analysis indicated that most CMV-associated TCR beta chains looked HLA-restricted.

PCR used 60 Vbeta primers and 13 Jbeta primers. The table came from immunoSEQ multiplex PCR; TCRdb's copy has only in-frame clones and leaves some out. The sample has around 210,000 clones, 79% seen once; the top ten hold 1.7%. This sequence was found in a man aged 50 to 60 in good health and CMV-seronegative. Sequencing used PBMCs.

CDR3 bases: TGTGCCAGCAGTTTTGGTCTAGCGGGCATGGATACGCAGTATTTT. This encodes CASSFGLAGMDTQYF. The chain uses TRBV27 and TRBJ2-3; 8 nucleotides agree with TRBD2. The CDR3 is made up of 15 amino acids. The V and J ends lost 3 bases and 6 bases, in that order; junction bases with no gene match: 8. The germline gives CDR1 MNHEY, CDR2 SMNVEV (reference sequence).